These 29 T cell receptor beta chains came from one sample sequenced in a study of tissue T cells after allogeneic stem cell transplantation. Time point meaning: mouse harvest day 14 after allogeneic transplant. The graft held 10^6 splenic CD5+ T cells and 10^7 T-cell-depleted bone marrow cells. TCRdb's copy holds only in-frame clones and misses some; the assay was immunoSEQ multiplex PCR. The sample has some 640 clones, around 50% seen once. The specimen was liver tissue. The receptors were sampled from a female BALB/c mouse given C57BL/6 T cells with graft-versus-host disease after an allogeneic hematopoietic cell transplant.

In regard to this clone: The gene names here belong to mouse. The sequence runs out 1 residue before the end of the CDR3; the remainder is reconstructed from the germline J gene. This chain joins TRBV13-2 and TRBJ2-5; TRBD1 is a possible D gene (6 bases). V was cut by 0 bases and J by 6 bases, with 8 bases left in between. This CDR3 has 13 amino acids. Germline V gene lookup returns CDR1 NNHNN and CDR2 SYGAGS (reference sequence). The CDR3 here is CASGDDREDTQYF. The sequenced part of the CDR3 DNA is TGTGCCAGCGGTGATGACAGGGAGGACACCCAGTAC.

With respect to this clone: Gene names are the mouse ones. The read stops 1 residue short of the end of the CDR3; the missing end is completed from the germline J gene. The V call is TRBV23, the J call TRBJ2-4; TRBD2, as called in the table, went unchecked against the DNA. CDR3 length equals 16 residues. The germline V gene encodes CDR1 KGHTA and CDR2 FQNQQP. The CDR3 bases that were read are TGCTCCAGCAGTCAATTGGGGGGCGTACGGCAAAACACCTTGTAC. Amino acid sequence: CSSSQLGGVRQNTLY. The whole CDR3 protein reads CSSSQLGGVRQNTLYF.

A few counts support this clone. Gene names are the mouse ones. The read halts 1 residue ahead of the CDR3 end, with the missing end drawn from the germline J gene. J is TRBJ2-7 and V is TRBV20; D might be TRBD1 (6 bases). CDR3 length: 11 residues. Germline V lookup: CDR1 GFQATS, CDR2 STVNSAI. Trimming removed 2 bases from V and 4 bases from J, with 6 bases in between. The sequenced CDR3 bases are TGTGGTGCTAGGACAGGGTATGAACAGTAC. Translated, it gives CGARTGYEQY. The full-length CDR3 reads as CGARTGYEQYF.

This clone is large in the sample. Gene names and germline refer to mouse. The CDR3 end falls 1 residue outside the read, so it is completed with the germline J gene. J is TRBJ2-3 and V is TRBV29; no clear D. The V end was cut by 2 bases, the J end by 0 bases, with 6 bases between. The CDR3 covers 14 residues. Germline loops: CDR1 MSHET, CDR2 SYDVDS. The CDR3 loop reads CASSLSPSAETLYF. Incomplete CDR3 DNA: TGTGCTAGCAGTTTAAGTCCTAGTGCAGAAACGCTGTAT.

On this clone: Mouse gene names and germline throughout. The read terminates 1 residue ahead of where the CDR3 ends, so the germline J gene completes it. The J gene is TRBJ1-1, the V gene TRBV29, with D uncertain. The CDR3 consists of 11 residues. Trimming took off 4 bases at V and 6 bases at J, with 6 bases between the two ends. In germline, CDR1 is MSHET, CDR2 SYDVDS. The CDR3 loop reads CASSSASEVFF. The covered CDR3 bases are TGTGCTAGCAGTTCTGCATCAGAAGTCTTC.

Comments on this clone: The gene names here belong to mouse. From the germline J gene comes the end of the CDR3, since the read stops 1 residue before it. V and J are TRBV26 and TRBJ2-5; D unclear. Germline CDR1 and CDR2: KGHPV and FQNQEV (reference sequence). Trimming took off 8 bases at V and 4 bases at J, with 13 bases between the two ends. The CDR3 extends over 13 amino acids. CDR3 in amino acids: CASPERGEDTQYF. The sequenced CDR3 bases are TGTGCCAGCCCCGAGCGGGGAGAAGACACCCAGTAC.

Regarding this clone: Gene names and germline match the mouse. The CDR3 end falls 1 residue outside the read, so it is completed with the germline J gene. V is TRBV26 and J is TRBJ1-3; 7 nucleotides align to TRBD1. Germline trimming cut 4 bases from V and 4 bases from J; bases unmatched to any gene: 4. CDR3 length: 14 residues. Germline CDR1 reads KGHPV; CDR2 reads FQNQEV (reference sequence). The CDR3 is CASSPTGWGNTLYF. Partial CDR3 DNA: TGTGCCAGCAGTCCGACAGGGTGGGGAAATACGCTCTAT.

On this clone: Gene labels here are mouse ones. The read ends 1 residue early relative to the CDR3; the germline J gene fills the gap. The rearrangement links TRBV26 to TRBJ1-3; no firm D call. V was clipped by 6 bases and J by 0 bases, with 3 bases between them. The length of the CDR3 is 12 residues. CDR1 and CDR2 (germline): KGHPV, FQNQEV (reference sequence). The CDR3 region is CASRNSGNTLYF. The covered CDR3 bases are TGTGCCAGCAGAAATTCTGGAAATACGCTCTAT.

In its sample, this clone was seen a few times. Each gene name is a mouse one. The read halts 1 residue ahead of the CDR3 end, with the missing end drawn from the germline J gene. The rearrangement joins TRBV3 to TRBJ1-3, with D uncertain. Trimming removed 1 base from V and 0 bases from J, with 4 bases in between. This CDR3 spans 14 amino acids. CDR1 and CDR2 (germline): SNHLY, FYNGKV (reference sequence). CDR3 DNA (partial): TGTGCCAGCAGCTTAGGGAATTCTGGAAATACGCTCTAT. It encodes CASSLGNSGNTLY. Given in full, the CDR3 is CASSLGNSGNTLYF.

A remark on this clone: Genes and germline are mouse. The read stops 1 residue short of the end of the CDR3; the missing end is completed from the germline J gene. The V call is TRBV5, the J call TRBJ2-7, with 9 bases matching TRBD2. This CDR3 is 14 amino acids long. From germline, CDR1 is LGHNA and CDR2 YNLKQL (reference sequence). Unmatched junction bases numbered 1, after V lost 3 bases and J lost 1 base. The CDR3 is CASSHDWGSYEQYF. The sequenced CDR3 bases are TGTGCCAGCAGCCATGACTGGGGGTCCTATGAACAGTAC.

As to this clone: Gene names follow the mouse nomenclature. The read ends 1 residue early relative to the CDR3; the germline J gene fills the gap. The V call is TRBV31, the J call TRBJ2-5; 8 nucleotides line up with TRBD2. The ends lost 4 bases at V and 0 bases at J; junction bases unmatched: 6. This CDR3 spans 15 amino acids. Germline CDR1 GKSSPN, CDR2 SITVG. The CDR3 DNA, read in part, is TGTGCCTGGACCGAACTGGGGGTTAACCAAGACACCCAGTAC. Translated: CAWTELGVNQDTQY. The whole CDR3 sequence reads CAWTELGVNQDTQYF.

About this clone: Gene names denote mouse genes. The read stops 1 residue short of the end of the CDR3; the missing end is completed from the germline J gene. The V call is TRBV12-2, the J call TRBJ1-1, with 9 bases matching TRBD1. The V and J ends lost 1 base and 3 bases, in that order; junction bases with no gene match: 5. CDR3 length: 15 amino acids. Germline CDR1 is SGHLS and CDR2 is HYDKME. The CDR3 DNA, read in part, is TGTGCCAGCTCTCTGTGGACAGGGGCAGACACAGAAGTCTTC. This translates into CASSLWTGADTEVF. The entire CDR3 protein is CASSLWTGADTEVFF.

Note on this clone: Gene labels here are mouse ones. The read comes to an end 1 residue before the CDR3 does, leaving the germline J gene to fill in the end. The chain employs TRBV13-2 and TRBJ1-6; 8 bases map to TRBD1. TRBJ1-6 is classed as an ORF, of uncertain function. Germline-derived CDR1 and CDR2 are NNHNN and SYGAGS (reference sequence). CDR3 length: 17 residues. The junction had 4 bases not matched to a gene; V was cut back by 2 bases and J by 0 bases. The CDR3 is CASGERDRSSYNSPLYF. The covered CDR3 bases are TGTGCCAGCGGTGAGAGGGACAGGAGTTCCTATAATTCGCCCCTCTAC.

Points on this clone: Gene and germline names: mouse. The read stops 1 residue short of the end of the CDR3; the missing end is completed from the germline J gene. This chain connects TRBV29 to TRBJ2-5, with D hard to call. V was trimmed by 2 bases and J by 2 bases, leaving 8 bases between them. Germline V gene sequence: CDR1 MSHET, CDR2 SYDVDS. The CDR3 contains 14 residues. The CDR3 bases that were read are TGTGCTAGCAGTTTACTGACAATCCAAGACACCCAGTAC. Translation: CASSLLTIQDTQY. The whole CDR3 sequence reads CASSLLTIQDTQYF.

Details on this clone: Gene names follow the mouse nomenclature. The CDR3 protein is CASSRAGGAREQYF. Incomplete CDR3 DNA: TGTGCCAGCAGTAGGGCTGGGGGGGCGCGAGAACAGTAC. The chain couples TRBV13-3 to TRBJ2-7, with 10 bases fitting TRBD2. The DNA ends 1 residue before the CDR3 does, and the rest of the CDR3 is filled in from the germline J gene. CDR1 is NNHDY, CDR2 SYVADS, per germline. The CDR3 spans 14 residues. Unmatched junction bases numbered 8, after V lost 4 bases and J lost 7 bases.

As concerns this clone: Any gene name here is a mouse gene name. The read ends 1 residue early relative to the CDR3; the germline J gene fills the gap. The chain couples TRBV26 to TRBJ2-3; 7 nucleotides match TRBD1. The CDR3 extends over 14 amino acids. Germline V gene data show CDR1 as KGHPV and CDR2 as FQNQEV (reference sequence). Trimming cost V 4 bases and J 0 bases; bases outside gene matches: 1. CDR3 DNA, as far as it was read: TGTGCCAGCAGTCGGACAGGTAGTGCAGAAACGCTGTAT. Protein sequence: CASSRTGSAETLY. The CDR3, in full, reads CASSRTGSAETLYF.

For this clone: Mouse names are used for the genes. The read ends 1 residue early relative to the CDR3; the germline J gene fills the gap. The chain has TRBV13-2 and TRBJ1-1; 8 bases are a match to TRBD1. Trimming cost V 1 base and J 4 bases; bases outside gene matches: 3. From germline, CDR1 is NNHNN and CDR2 SYGAGS (reference sequence). The CDR3 covers 14 residues. CDR3 sequence: CASGDSRGLTEVFF. CDR3 bases read: TGTGCCAGCGGTGATTCCAGGGGGCTCACAGAAGTCTTC.

This clone was seen a handful of times. Gene names and germline match the mouse. The CDR3 end is not reached by the read, which stops 1 residue before it; the germline J gene fills it in. This chain joins TRBV14 and TRBJ1-1; D unresolved. Between the trimmed V and J ends, which lost 5 bases and 0 bases, there was a span of 2 bases. The CDR3 totals 11 residues. CDR1 is SGHDT and CDR2 is FRDEAV in the germline V gene. The covered CDR3 bases are TGTGCCAGCAGCCCAAACACAGAAGTCTTC. Protein sequence: CASSPNTEVF. The CDR3, in full, reads CASSPNTEVFF.

Note on this clone: The genes and germline here are from mouse. The CDR3 goes on 1 residue after the read ends, and that part is filled in from the germline J gene. This sequence joins TRBV23 and TRBJ2-7; the D segment call TRBD1 is taken from the table without a DNA check. Germline lookup yields CDR1 KGHTA and CDR2 FQNQQP. The CDR3 length is 13 residues. This chain's CDR3 is CSSSQSGAYEQYF. CDR3 DNA, as far as it was read: TGCTCCAGCAGTCAATCAGGGGCCTATGAACAGTAC.

As concerns this clone: Mouse germline and gene names are used. The sequenced fragment ends 1 residue before the CDR3 boundary, so the rest is inferred from the germline J gene. The V gene is TRBV1, the J gene TRBJ2-1; 12 bases match TRBD2. Germline CDR1 reads NSQYPW; CDR2 reads LRSPGD (reference sequence). This CDR3 is 15 amino acids long. The junction had 4 bases not matched to a gene; V was cut back by 3 bases and J by 7 bases. CDR3 residues: CTCSARTGGEAEQFF. Incomplete CDR3 DNA: TGCACCTGCAGTGCTAGGACTGGGGGGGAGGCTGAGCAGTTC. The variable domain in full, with the rest retrieved from reference TRBV1 and TRBJ2-1, is VTLLEQNPRWRLVPRGQAVNLRCILKNSQYPWMSWYQQDLQKQLQWLFTLRSPGDKEVKSLPGADYLATRVTDTELRLQVANMSQGRTLYCTCSARTGGEAEQFFGPGTRLTVL.

This clone was seen just once. Gene names and germline refer to mouse. The DNA ends 1 residue before the CDR3 does, and the rest of the CDR3 is filled in from the germline J gene. The rearrangement uses TRBV13-3 and TRBJ1-2; maybe TRBD1 (5 bases). Germline CDR1 is NNHDY and CDR2 is SYVADS. The CDR3 extends over 15 amino acids. The ends were cut back, 3 bases at V and 0 bases at J, with 12 bases in the middle. The chain's CDR3 is CASSAGREANSDYTF. CDR3 DNA, as far as it was read: TGTGCCAGCAGTGCAGGGAGGGAAGCAAACTCCGACTACACC.

This clone is large by share. Gene names and germline match the mouse. The DNA ends 1 residue before the CDR3 does, and the rest of the CDR3 is filled in from the germline J gene. V and J are TRBV14 and TRBJ2-1, with D unresolved. Germline V lookup: CDR1 SGHDT, CDR2 FRDEAV. This CDR3 contains 14 residues. V was shortened by 2 bases and J by 1 base, with 7 bases between the two germline ends. CDR3 DNA (partial): TGTGCCAGCAGTTTGGCACGGAACTATGCTGAGCAGTTC. This gives the protein CASSLARNYAEQF. The whole CDR3 reads CASSLARNYAEQFF.

This clone was seen more than once but under ten times. Mouse names are used for the genes. The read gets to within 1 residue of the CDR3 end, and the germline J gene fills in the rest. The chain joins TRBV26 to TRBJ1-2, with D tentatively TRBD1 (6 bases). The CDR3 consists of 14 residues. Germline-derived CDR1 and CDR2 are KGHPV and FQNQEV (reference sequence). With 4 bases removed from V and 1 base from J, the gap between germline ends came to 10 bases. The CDR3 DNA, read in part, is TGTGCCAGCAGTCGGGGACACTTAAACTCCGACTACACC. Its protein product is CASSRGHLNSDYT. The whole CDR3 protein reads CASSRGHLNSDYTF.

This clone was seen more than once but under ten times. Mouse germline and gene names are used. Read coverage stops 1 residue before the CDR3 terminus; the germline J gene supplies the remainder. The J gene is TRBJ1-4, the V gene TRBV26, with 10 bases fitting TRBD1. This CDR3 spans 15 amino acids. Germline CDR1 KGHPV, CDR2 FQNQEV (reference sequence). The V segment lost 4 bases and the J segment 3 bases; nucleotides outside the gene matches: 2. The DNA read from the CDR3 is TGTGCCAGCAGTCGACAGGGGGCAGCCAACGAAAGATTATTT. It encodes CASSRQGAANERLF. The full CDR3 sequence reads CASSRQGAANERLFF.

On this clone: Gene names are mouse gene names. The CDR3 end is not reached by the read, which stops 1 residue before it; the germline J gene fills it in. The chain couples TRBV26 to TRBJ2-3; TRBD1 matches at 8 bases. Unmatched junction bases numbered 2, after V lost 3 bases and J lost 0 bases. The germline V gene has CDR1 KGHPV and CDR2 FQNQEV (reference sequence). CDR3 length: 15 amino acids. The CDR3 DNA, read in part, is TGTGCCAGCAGTCTCGGACAGGGAAGTGCAGAAACGCTGTAT. This codes for CASSLGQGSAETLY. The entire CDR3 protein reads CASSLGQGSAETLYF.

The table lists this clone with a few counts. Genes and germline come from the mouse. Read sequence stops 1 residue before the CDR3 end, and the germline J gene provides the missing end. The rearrangement uses TRBV13-1 and TRBJ2-3, with no clear D. Trimming removed 0 bases at V and 2 bases at J, with 7 bases between. Germline V gene lookup returns CDR1 NSHNY and CDR2 SYGAGN. The CDR3 has 14 residues. This CDR3 reads CASSDAGVAETLYF. The part of the CDR3 DNA that was read is TGTGCCAGCAGTGATGCCGGGGTTGCAGAAACGCTGTAT.

Notes on this clone: Gene names follow the mouse nomenclature. The read ends 1 residue early relative to the CDR3; the germline J gene fills the gap. The chain links TRBV29 to TRBJ2-7, with 7 bases matching TRBD1. The CDR3 runs to 13 residues. Trimming at V came to 6 bases and at J to 0 bases, leaving 2 bases not matched to a gene. Looked up from germline, CDR1 is MSHET and CDR2 is SYDVDS. The covered CDR3 bases are TGTGCTAGCAGGACAGGGAGCTCCTATGAACAGTAC. It specifies CASRTGSSYEQY. The whole CDR3 region reads CASRTGSSYEQYF. Looking up the rest from reference TRBV29 and TRBJ2-7 gives the full variable domain: DMKVTQMPRYLIKRMGENVLLECGQDMSHETMYWYRQDPGLGLQLIYISYDVDSNSEGDIPKGYRVSRKKREHFSLILDSAKTNQTSVYFCASRTGSSYEQYFGPGTRLTVL.

Points on this clone: Germline and genes: mouse. Read sequence stops 1 residue before the CDR3 end, and the germline J gene provides the missing end. The chain links TRBV26 to TRBJ2-7, with 9 bases identical to TRBD1. The trim removed 3 bases at V and 0 bases at J, leaving 3 bases unmatched. CDR1 is KGHPV and CDR2 is FQNQEV in the germline V gene (reference sequence). This CDR3 spans 15 amino acids. The CDR3 bases that were read are TGTGCCAGCAGTCTAAAGGACAGGGGCTCCTATGAACAGTAC. It is translated as CASSLKDRGSYEQY. The full-length CDR3 reads as CASSLKDRGSYEQYF.

A word on this clone: Germline and genes: mouse. Read coverage stops 1 residue before the CDR3 terminus; the germline J gene supplies the remainder. V usage is TRBV26 and J usage is TRBJ2-5; tentatively, D is TRBD1 (6 bases). CDR3 size: 15 residues. From germline, CDR1 is KGHPV and CDR2 FQNQEV (reference sequence). V gave up 4 bases and J gave up 0 bases, with 11 bases separating them. The DNA read from the CDR3 is TGTGCCAGCAGTCCCGACAGGCCTAACCAAGACACCCAGTAC. This translates into CASSPDRPNQDTQY. The whole CDR3 region reads CASSPDRPNQDTQYF.